The next 31 T cell receptor beta chains were all read from a single sample in a study of type 1 regulatory T cells. Each CDR3 protein gets one entry after TCRdb re-called the reads with MiXCR. There are roughly 67,000 distinct CDR3 sequences in the sample; nearly 65% occur only once, and 7.6% lies in the top ten. No antigen has been identified for these receptors. Source material: cultured T cells, either the whole culture or a sorted T cell fraction (not recorded which). Subset described: Tr1-enriched cell product generated in vitro against host alloantigens. Source of these receptors: a human donor in good health.

This chain links TRBV7-8 with TRBJ2-1; 12 bases are a match to TRBD2. V gave up 4 bases and J gave up 0 bases; unmatched junction bases: 13. This CDR3 is 20 amino acids long. Per germline, CDR1 SGHVS and CDR2 FQNEAQ. The CDR3 reads CASSSRVPSGRAFSYNEQFF. The CDR3, as DNA: TGTGCCAGCAGCTCCAGGGTCCCTAGCGGGAGGGCCTTCTCCTACAATGAGCAGTTCTTC.

The chain combines TRBV30 with TRBJ2-3, with a possible D match to TRBD2 (5 bases). V shed 0 bases and J shed 8 bases, with 18 bases lying between them. This CDR3 has 15 amino acids. Looked up from germline, CDR1 is GTSNPN and CDR2 is SVGIG (reference sequence). The CDR3 region is CAWSVGRRVAGTQYF. CDR3 bases: TGTGCCTGGAGTGTAGGCCGTCGGGTTGCGGGTACGCAGTATTTT.

The rearrangement links TRBV6-6 to TRBJ1-5, with TRBD1 as a possible D gene (5 bases). The CDR3 runs 19 residues. Germline V CDR1 and CDR2: MNHNY, SVGAGI (reference sequence). V was trimmed by 2 bases and J by 2 bases, leaving 22 bases between them. CDR3 bases: TGTGCCAGCAGTTACAAATCCGGCAGTGTGGGGGTCGGCAATCAGCCCCAGCATTTT. It translates to CASSYKSGSVGVGNQPQHF.

This clonotype appeared a single time. A junction boundary mismatches the germline segment, possibly from a read error. The CDR3 protein is CASSGSSGIGDMQYF. CDR3 DNA: TGTGCCAGCAGCGGGTCGAGCGGGATAGGGGATATGCAGTATTTT. V gene TRBV11-3 combines with J gene TRBJ2-3; 7 nucleotides match TRBD2. Germline V gene lookup returns CDR1 SGHNT and CDR2 YENEEA. CDR3 size: 15 residues.

This clonotype is deemed medium-sized (0.01 to 0.1%). The chain recombines TRBV5-1 with TRBJ1-6, with D possibly being TRBD1 (6 bases). Looked up from germline, CDR1 is SGHRS and CDR2 is YFSETQ. Trimming took off 1 base at V and 8 bases at J, with 16 bases between the two ends. The CDR3 is 16 amino acids. The CDR3, as DNA: TGCGCCAGCAGCTTGAGGGGGACGGAACGTGATTCACCCCTCCACTTT. Amino acids: CASSLRGTERDSPLHF.

The chain employs TRBV7-9 and TRBJ2-2; TRBD1 agrees at 7 bases. This CDR3 region has 17 residues. Germline assignment: CDR1 SEHNR and CDR2 FQNEAQ (reference sequence). Germline trimming cut 0 bases from V and 10 bases from J; bases unmatched to any gene: 14. The chain's CDR3 is CASSLAGRQGLRQELFF. In nucleotides, the CDR3 is TGTGCCAGCAGCTTAGCGGGTAGACAGGGCCTGCGTCAGGAGCTGTTTTTT.

V and J are TRBV12-3 or TRBV12-4 and TRBJ1-4; D is perhaps TRBD1 (6 bases). The CDR3 is made up of 15 amino acids. V was pared by 6 bases and J by 8 bases, with 19 bases between. The CDR3 spells CASSNIGGAGEKLFF. The CDR3 DNA reads TGTGCCAGCAGCAACATAGGGGGGGCTGGCGAAAAACTGTTTTTT.

The chain carries TRBV30 and TRBJ1-1; 10 positions agree with TRBD1. Germline-derived CDR1 and CDR2 are GTSNPN and SVGIG (reference sequence). The CDR3 spans 13 residues. With 3 bases clipped from V and 4 bases from J, the junction kept 2 bases outside the gene matches. The CDR3 DNA reads as TGTGCCTGGAGAAGACAGGGGGCCACTGAAGCTTTCTTT. Translation gives CAWRRQGATEAFF. The variable domain in full, with the rest retrieved from reference TRBV30 and TRBJ1-1, is SQTIHQWPATLVQPVGSPLSLECTVEGTSNPNLYWYRQAAGRGLQLLFYSVGIGQISSEVPQNLSASRPQDRQFILSSKKLLLSDSGFYLCAWRRQGATEAFFGQGTRLTVV.

V gene TRBV20-1 combines with J gene TRBJ2-3; 9 bases agree with TRBD2. The germline V gene has CDR1 DFQATT and CDR2 SNEGSKA (reference sequence). V gave up 3 bases and J gave up 6 bases; unmatched junction bases: 10. This CDR3 has 15 residues. CDR3 sequence: CSARESSGVTDTQYF. DNA for the CDR3: TGCAGTGCTAGGGAGTCTAGCGGGGTGACGGATACGCAGTATTTT.

This clonotype was detected only a few times. The chain has TRBV5-1 and TRBJ1-1, with TRBD1 matching over 8 bases. Losses at the gene ends were 0 bases for V and 7 bases for J; bases not matched to a gene: 5. The CDR3 length is 14 residues. Germline lookup yields CDR1 SGHRS and CDR2 YFSETQ. CDR3 coding DNA: TGCGCCAGCAGCTTGGACAGGGGGTCGATTGAAGCTTTCTTT. Translating gives CASSLDRGSIEAFF.

This sequence joins TRBV27 and TRBJ2-1; D is possibly TRBD1 (5 bases). Germline V gives CDR1 MNHEY, CDR2 SMNVEV (reference sequence). The CDR3 has 15 amino acids. V was cut by 3 bases and J by 4 bases, with 13 bases left in between. CDR3 nucleotide sequence: TGTGCCAGCAGTTTGTACAGGCCGCCTTACAATGAGCAGTTCTTC. Encoded protein: CASSLYRPPYNEQFF.

This clonotype was seen a handful of times. CDR3 DNA: TGTGCCAGCGGCAGGGGAGAGACCCAGTACTTC. Amino acids: CASGRGETQYF. The chain joins TRBV2 to TRBJ2-5; TRBD1 might be the D (6 bases). V gave up 8 bases and J gave up 4 bases, with 8 bases separating them. The CDR3 has 11 amino acids. From germline, CDR1 is SNHLY and CDR2 FYNNEI.

The rearrangement uses TRBV12-3 or TRBV12-4 and TRBJ2-3, with D possibly being TRBD2 (6 bases). V was clipped by 3 bases and J by 0 bases, with 10 bases between them. The CDR3 sequence is 15 residues long. CDR3: CASSFLAPSTDTQYF. CDR3 in DNA: TGTGCCAGCAGTTTCCTAGCGCCCAGCACAGATACGCAGTATTTT.

V gene TRBV24-1 combines with J gene TRBJ2-1; no clear D. Germline V gene lookup returns CDR1 KGHDR and CDR2 SFDVKD. The CDR3 has 13 amino acids. Trimming left V 3 bases short and J 3 bases short, with 5 bases between. The CDR3 here is CATSDPVYNEQFF. As DNA, the CDR3 is TGTGCCACCAGTGATCCAGTCTACAATGAGCAGTTCTTC.

The V and J genes are TRBV7-9 and TRBJ1-2; 7 bases are a match to TRBD1. The trim removed 2 bases at V and 8 bases at J, leaving 14 bases unmatched. The CDR3 runs to 16 residues. Germline CDR1 and CDR2: SEHNR and FQNEAQ (reference sequence). CDR3 residues: CASSLRKGTDPRGYTF. In nucleotides, the CDR3 is TGTGCCAGCAGCTTACGGAAGGGGACAGACCCTCGGGGCTACACCTTC.

The chain carries TRBV5-1 and TRBJ2-5; D gene ambiguous. CDR1 and CDR2 from the germline V gene are SGHRS and YFSETQ. The CDR3 is 15 residues long. The V and J ends lost 0 bases and 1 base respectively, with 10 bases between them. CDR3 residues: CASSLAQDSQETQYF. In DNA form, the CDR3 reads TGCGCCAGCAGCTTGGCCCAGGATTCCCAAGAGACCCAGTACTTC.

The V gene is TRBV18, the J gene TRBJ2-2, with 7 bases lining up with TRBD2. V lost 3 bases, J lost 2 bases, and 9 bases stayed unmatched. The CDR3 has 17 residues. Germline loops: CDR1 KGHSH, CDR2 LQKENI. The CDR3 spells CASSPVSSSGNTGELFF. Written as DNA, the CDR3 is TGTGCCAGCTCACCGGTTTCCTCTAGCGGCAACACCGGGGAGCTGTTTTTT. The full variable domain, in which reference TRBV18 and TRBJ2-2 provide the parts outside the CDR3, is NAGVMQNPRHLVRRRGQEARLRCSPMKGHSHVYWYRQLPEEGLKFMVYLQKENIIDESGMPKERFSAEFPKEGPSILRIQQVVRGDSAAYFCASSPVSSSGNTGELFFGEGSRLTVL.

This chain uses TRBV9 with TRBJ2-5; 10 nucleotides align to TRBD2. Germline V gene sequence: CDR1 SGDLS, CDR2 YYNGEE. The CDR3 spans 16 residues. With V trimmed by 0 bases and J by 5 bases, 7 bases remained unmatched. Written as DNA, the CDR3 is TGTGCCAGCAGCGTAGCTAGCGGGAGCGCGGGGGAGACCCAGTACTTC. It is translated as CASSVASGSAGETQYF.

This chain connects TRBV4-3 to TRBJ2-3; 7 nucleotides align to TRBD2. J was trimmed by 0 bases and V by 8 bases; bases with no gene match: 5. In germline, CDR1 is LGHNA, CDR2 YSLEER. The CDR3 sequence is 14 residues long. The CDR3 DNA reads as TGCGCCAGCGAAGGCGGGGGTAGCACAGATACGCAGTATTTT. Amino acid sequence: CASEGGGSTDTQYF.

The CDR3 DNA sequence: TGTGCCAGCAGTTTATGGGGCGGGAGAGGTTATGAGCAGTTCTTC. It yields the protein CASSLWGGRGYEQFF. This chain connects TRBV27 to TRBJ2-1; the match to TRBD2 covers 7 bases. Germline V gene data show CDR1 as MNHEY and CDR2 as SMNVEV (reference sequence). CDR3 length: 15 residues. J lost 8 bases, V lost 1 base, and 8 bases had no gene match.

The chain recombines TRBV6-5 with TRBJ1-1, with a weak D call TRBD1 (5 bases). Germline V gene lookup returns CDR1 MNHEY and CDR2 SVGAGI. V dropped 4 bases and J dropped 3 bases, with 9 bases sitting between them. The CDR3 totals 13 residues. DNA for the CDR3: TGTGCCAGCAGTTTACGGGGGGACACTGAAGCTTTCTTT. It yields the protein CASSLRGDTEAFF.

The chain employs TRBV7-9 and TRBJ2-7; 13 positions agree with TRBD2. Trimming cost V 5 bases and J 3 bases; bases outside gene matches: 13. This CDR3 comprises 18 residues. Germline V CDR1 and CDR2: SEHNR, FQNEAQ (reference sequence). In DNA, the CDR3 is TGTGCCAGCAGCCTCGGACTAGCGGGAGCTAAAATATTCTACGAGCAGTACTTC. It is translated as CASSLGLAGAKIFYEQYF.

This clonotype has a handful of counts. The chain recombines TRBV4-2 with TRBJ2-5, with D unclear. Deletions cut 0 bases from V and 4 bases from J, with 3 bases between. The CDR3 extends over 12 amino acids. Per germline, CDR1 LGHNA and CDR2 YNFKEQ. CDR3 DNA sequence: TGTGCCAGCAGCCAAGATAGAGAGACCCAGTACTTC. Protein: CASSQDRETQYF.

The chain combines TRBV5-1 with TRBJ2-7, with 8 bases aligning to TRBD2. CDR1 SGHRS and CDR2 YFSETQ come from the germline V gene. The CDR3 is made up of 17 amino acids. Trimming at V came to 2 bases and at J to 6 bases, leaving 16 bases not matched to a gene. CDR3 coding DNA: TGCGCCAGCAGCTTTGGGTCTCTCGGGGGACTAGATGCCGAGCAGTACTTC. Translated: CASSFGSLGGLDAEQYF.

The rearrangement joins TRBV24-1 to TRBJ2-3, with a possible D match to TRBD2 (5 bases). Trimming left V 7 bases short and J 6 bases short, with 10 bases between. The CDR3 extends over 12 amino acids. Germline CDR1 and CDR2: KGHDR and SFDVKD. In DNA form, the CDR3 reads TGTGCCACCAGCGCCGAGGGCGATACGCAGTATTTT. Encoded protein: CATSAEGDTQYF.

This clonotype rates as medium-sized. This chain uses TRBV20-1 with TRBJ2-5; 9 nucleotides align to TRBD1. Trimming at V came to 5 bases and at J to 5 bases, leaving 12 bases not matched to a gene. Germline values: CDR1 DFQATT, CDR2 SNEGSKA (reference sequence). The CDR3 extends over 15 amino acids. In DNA form, the CDR3 reads TGCAGTGCTTATGCCCCACAGGGGGCGGGTGAGACCCAGTACTTC. It is translated as CSAYAPQGAGETQYF.

The sample holds a few counts of this clonotype. The V and J genes are TRBV3-1 and TRBJ1-5; D is unclear. The CDR3 loop spans 15 amino acids. The V gene's germline CDR1 is LGHDT and CDR2 YNNKEL (reference sequence). The germline V and J ends were trimmed by 1 base and 4 bases, with 11 bases remaining between them. This CDR3 reads CASSQGVLKNQPQHF. The DNA for the CDR3 is TGTGCCAGCAGCCAAGGGGTTCTCAAGAATCAGCCCCAGCATTTT.

This chain connects TRBV9 to TRBJ1-6, with a possible D match to TRBD1 (5 bases). Trimming took 4 bases from V and 8 from J, leaving 13 bases between them. This CDR3 contains 14 residues. Per the germline V gene, CDR1 is SGDLS and CDR2 is YYNGEE. The CDR3 coding sequence is TGTGCCAGCAGCTACCGGGGGGTAGATTCACCCCTCCACTTT. Translating it yields CASSYRGVDSPLHF.

J is TRBJ1-1 and V is TRBV12-3 or TRBV12-4; 7 nucleotides match TRBD1. CDR3 length: 15 residues. V lost 5 bases and J lost 4; bases outside the gene matches: 10. CDR3 sequence reads: CASSPIDRVATEAFF. CDR3 nucleotide sequence: TGTGCCAGCAGTCCAATCGACAGGGTGGCCACTGAAGCTTTCTTT.

V and J are TRBV5-1 and TRBJ1-1; D is perhaps TRBD1 (5 bases). This CDR3 region has 15 residues. Germline-derived CDR1 and CDR2 are SGHRS and YFSETQ. Deletions cut 2 bases from V and 1 base from J, with 12 bases between. This CDR3 is CASSFGASENTEAFF. CDR3 DNA: TGCGCCAGCAGCTTCGGGGCATCGGAGAACACTGAAGCTTTCTTT. The variable domain in full, with the rest retrieved from reference TRBV5-1 and TRBJ1-1, is KAGVTQTPRYLIKTRGQQVTLSCSPISGHRSVSWYQQTPGQGLQFLFEYFSETQRNKGNFPGRFSGRQFSNSRSEMNVSTLELGDSALYLCASSFGASENTEAFFGQGTRLTVV.

The chain combines TRBV7-8 with TRBJ1-2; D not certain. The CDR3 extends over 16 amino acids. V was cut by 2 bases and J by 0 bases, with 13 bases left in between. CDR1 and CDR2 from the germline V gene are SGHVS and FQNEAQ. CDR3 protein: CASSLFSAGSNYGYTF. The DNA of the CDR3 is TGTGCCAGCAGCTTATTTTCGGCAGGTTCTAACTATGGCTACACCTTC.